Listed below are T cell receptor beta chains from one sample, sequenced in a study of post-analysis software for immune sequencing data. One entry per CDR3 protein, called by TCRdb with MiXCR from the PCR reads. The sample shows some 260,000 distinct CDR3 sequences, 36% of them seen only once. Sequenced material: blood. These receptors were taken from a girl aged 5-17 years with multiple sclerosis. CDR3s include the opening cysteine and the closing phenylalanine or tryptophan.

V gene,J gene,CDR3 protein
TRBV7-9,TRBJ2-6,CASSRTSGTSGANVLTF
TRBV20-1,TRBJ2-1,CSAAPYNEQFF
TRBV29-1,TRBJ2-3,CSVRQGSTDTQYF
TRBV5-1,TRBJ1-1,CASHPGGQGFPEAFF
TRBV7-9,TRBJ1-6,CASSLDNSPLHF
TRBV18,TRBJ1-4,CASSPAGRTTNEKRFF
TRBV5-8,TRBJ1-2,CASSLGDSSFYGYTF
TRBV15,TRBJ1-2,CATSREAGAGYTF
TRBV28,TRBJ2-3,CASSPLQDTQYF
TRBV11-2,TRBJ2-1,CAGSLLVYYNEQFF
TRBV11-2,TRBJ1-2,CASSTSHRGTYGYTF
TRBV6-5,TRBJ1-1,CASSYNEGKAFF
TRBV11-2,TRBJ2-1,CASSRGGRLADFSYNEQFF
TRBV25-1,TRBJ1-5,CASSEGQGGQPQHF
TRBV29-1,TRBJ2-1,CSVEGLAGAYNEQFF
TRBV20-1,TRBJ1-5,CSARSRQGPNQPQHF
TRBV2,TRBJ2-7,CASRRDREETYEQYF
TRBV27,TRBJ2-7,CASRPRPGLAGTSSYEQYF
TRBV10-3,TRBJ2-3,CAISEGGAVDTQYF
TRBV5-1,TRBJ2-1,CASSWDAAGIEQFF
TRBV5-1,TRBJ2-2,CASSLAKGTGELFF
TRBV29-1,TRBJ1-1,CSGGHARGTEAFF
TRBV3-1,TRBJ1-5,CASSQDASSNQPQHF
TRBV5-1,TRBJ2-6,CASSKGPVGANVLTF
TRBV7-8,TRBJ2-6,CASSERSGRLGLGANVLTF
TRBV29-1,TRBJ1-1,CSVDHGRNTEAFF
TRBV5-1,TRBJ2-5,CASSPLADQETQYF
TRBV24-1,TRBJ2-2,CATSDFGGSNTGELFF
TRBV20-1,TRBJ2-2,CSARDPSSGDTGELFF
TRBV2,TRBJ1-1,CASNFGANPEAFF
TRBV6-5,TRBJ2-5,CAARAGGPGETQYF
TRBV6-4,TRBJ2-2,CASRAGTGGKYTGELFF
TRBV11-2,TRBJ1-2,CASSPRRQARHYGYTF
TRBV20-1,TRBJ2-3,CSARDPGTGIADTQYF
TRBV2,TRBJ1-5,CASNLGQQNQPQHF
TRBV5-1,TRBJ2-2,CASSLSQSATGELFF
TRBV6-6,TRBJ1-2,CASSYSSRGPGYTF
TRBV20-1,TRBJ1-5,CSARDGAAIQNNQPQHF
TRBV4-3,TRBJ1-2,CASSQRRQGVLDGYTF